A selection of T cell receptor beta chains follows, all from one sample in a study of regulatory T cells in long-lasting Graves disease. TCRdb reanalysed the multiplex PCR reads using MiXCR and keeps one entry per CDR3 protein. Among about 400,000 distinct CDR3 sequences listed, 15% to 18% were seen once. Sequencing was performed on peripheral blood mononuclear cells (PBMCs), taken at new diagnosis, from a patient treated with antithyroid drugs. These receptors were taken from a female donor with Graves disease. Each CDR3 is given with its conserved first and last residue. D genes are given only for firm matches. A clone size is listed for some rows: how often the clone was seen (once, few, many), or a class if it is expanded.

d_gene: TRBD1
abundance: .
j_gene: TRBJ1-2
v_gene: TRBV6-1
CDR3nt: TGTGCCAGCGGAGACAGGGGGGGCTATGGCTACACCTTC
CDR3aa: CASGDRGGYGYTF

d_gene: .
abundance: .
j_gene: TRBJ1-2
v_gene: TRBV7-9
CDR3nt: TGTGCCAGCAGCTTAAACAGGGACCATGGCTACACCTTC
CDR3aa: CASSLNRDHGYTF

d_gene: TRBD1
abundance: .
j_gene: TRBJ2-2
v_gene: TRBV7-9
CDR3nt: TGTGCCAGCAGCTCAGACAGGGGGCGAACCGGGGAGCTGTTTTTT
CDR3aa: CASSSDRGRTGELFF

d_gene: .
abundance: many
j_gene: TRBJ1-3
v_gene: TRBV7-2
CDR3nt: TGTGCCAGCAGCCCAGGGGCTGGAAACACCATATATTTT
CDR3aa: CASSPGAGNTIYF

d_gene: .
abundance: .
j_gene: TRBJ2-7
v_gene: TRBV28
CDR3nt: TGTGCCAGCAGGGGGGGGGGCCTAGCGTTCCCCTACGAGCAGTACTTC
CDR3aa: CASRGGGLAFPYEQYF

d_gene: .
abundance: .
j_gene: TRBJ2-3
v_gene: TRBV5-1
CDR3nt: TGCGCCAGCAGCGTTGGTGGGGGTCATGCAGATACGCAGTATTTT
CDR3aa: CASSVGGGHADTQYF

d_gene: TRBD2
abundance: few
j_gene: TRBJ2-1
v_gene: TRBV5-1
CDR3nt: TGCGCCAGCAGCATACGACCCCTAGCGGGATACAATGAGCAGTTCTTC
CDR3aa: CASSIRPLAGYNEQFF

d_gene: TRBD2
abundance: once
j_gene: TRBJ2-1
v_gene: TRBV11-2
CDR3nt: TGTGCCAGCAGCTCCGTGGCTCGAGCGGGAGTTTATTTACGTGAGCAGTTCTTC
CDR3aa: CASSSVARAGVYLREQFF

d_gene: .
abundance: .
j_gene: TRBJ2-5
v_gene: TRBV18
CDR3nt: TGTGCCAGCTCACCACCGTGGCCTTACCAAGAGACCCAGTACTTC
CDR3aa: CASSPPWPYQETQYF

d_gene: .
abundance: few
j_gene: TRBJ1-6
v_gene: TRBV3-1
CDR3nt: TGTGCCAGCAGCCAAGGACAGACCGGCTCCTATAATTCACCCCTCCACTTT
CDR3aa: CASSQGQTGSYNSPLHF

d_gene: TRBD1
abundance: many
j_gene: TRBJ2-5
v_gene: TRBV20-1
CDR3nt: TGCAGTGCTAGAGCGCACAGGGGGCGCCGGGAGACCCAGTACTTC
CDR3aa: CSARAHRGRRETQYF

d_gene: TRBD2
abundance: .
j_gene: TRBJ2-1
v_gene: TRBV12-3/TRBV12-4
CDR3nt: TGTGCCAGCACCTTAGCGGGAGGGAGCTCCTACAATGAGCAGTTCTTC
CDR3aa: CASTLAGGSSYNEQFF

d_gene: .
abundance: many
j_gene: TRBJ2-2
v_gene: TRBV6-5
CDR3nt: TGTGCCAGCAGTTACCCAGTAGGGATAGGCACCGGGGAGCTGTTTTTT
CDR3aa: CASSYPVGIGTGELFF

d_gene: .
abundance: many
j_gene: TRBJ2-6
v_gene: TRBV5-1
CDR3nt: TGCGCCAGCAGCTTGGCCGGGGCCGGGGCCAACGTCCTGACTTTC
CDR3aa: CASSLAGAGANVLTF

d_gene: .
abundance: .
j_gene: TRBJ2-3
v_gene: TRBV12-3/TRBV12-4
CDR3nt: TGTGCCAGCAGTTACCACCGGGACTGGGGGGGCGATACGCAGTATTTT
CDR3aa: CASSYHRDWGGDTQYF

d_gene: .
abundance: many
j_gene: TRBJ1-1
v_gene: TRBV7-9
CDR3nt: TGTGCCAGCAGCCCCGTGAACACTGAAGCTTTCTTT
CDR3aa: CASSPVNTEAFF

d_gene: TRBD1
abundance: many
j_gene: TRBJ2-7
v_gene: TRBV7-9
CDR3nt: TGTGCCAGCAGCTTAAGGTTAACGACAGGGTTCCCGCCCGAGCAGTACTTC
CDR3aa: CASSLRLTTGFPPEQYF

d_gene: .
abundance: many
j_gene: TRBJ1-2
v_gene: TRBV5-1
CDR3nt: TGCGCCAGCAGCTTGGATGGGCCTTACTCCAACTTCTATGGCTACACCTTC
CDR3aa: CASSLDGPYSNFYGYTF

d_gene: .
abundance: .
j_gene: TRBJ1-6
v_gene: TRBV27
CDR3nt: TGTGCCAGCAGTTTGGTCCTAAGGAATTCACCCCTCCACTTT
CDR3aa: CASSLVLRNSPLHF

d_gene: TRBD1
abundance: .
j_gene: TRBJ1-2
v_gene: TRBV11-2
CDR3nt: TGTGCCAGCAGCTTAAGGACAGGGGCTAACTATGGCTACACCTTC
CDR3aa: CASSLRTGANYGYTF

d_gene: .
abundance: many
j_gene: TRBJ2-5
v_gene: TRBV20-1
CDR3nt: TGCAGTGCTTTACCAAGTGGAGGCGGGGTCGGTTGGGAGACCCAGTACTTC
CDR3aa: CSALPSGGGVGWETQYF

d_gene: TRBD1
abundance: .
j_gene: TRBJ1-1
v_gene: TRBV9
CDR3nt: TGTGCCAGCAGCGCCCGCCCCAGGACAGGGACCCGCACGTACACTGAAGCTTTCTTT
CDR3aa: CASSARPRTGTRTYTEAFF

d_gene: .
abundance: many
j_gene: TRBJ1-1
v_gene: TRBV2
CDR3nt: TGTGCCAGCAGTGAAGACACGAACACTGAAGCTTTCTTT
CDR3aa: CASSEDTNTEAFF

d_gene: .
abundance: many
j_gene: TRBJ2-3
v_gene: TRBV20-1
CDR3nt: TGCAGTGCAAGCCAGGAAAGTGAAGGGACCTCCCTCCAAGGTACGCAGTATTTT
CDR3aa: CSASQESEGTSLQGTQYF

d_gene: .
abundance: .
j_gene: TRBJ1-2
v_gene: TRBV28
CDR3nt: TGTGCCCGCAGTTCGTCGGGGTGGTACACCTTC
CDR3aa: CARSSSGWYTF

d_gene: .
abundance: many
j_gene: TRBJ1-2
v_gene: TRBV9
CDR3nt: TGTGCCAGCAGCGTAGGGTACGGGCGGACTTTC
CDR3aa: CASSVGYGRTF

d_gene: .
abundance: many
j_gene: TRBJ2-7
v_gene: TRBV6-2/TRBV6-3
CDR3nt: TGTGCCAGCAGCTATGGACAGTTCTCCTACGAGCAGTACTTC
CDR3aa: CASSYGQFSYEQYF

d_gene: TRBD2
abundance: few
j_gene: TRBJ2-1
v_gene: TRBV4-1
CDR3nt: TGCGCCAGCAGCCATGGACCGGGACTAGCGACCAATGAGCAGTTCTTC
CDR3aa: CASSHGPGLATNEQFF

d_gene: .
abundance: many
j_gene: TRBJ2-7
v_gene: TRBV3-1
CDR3nt: TGTGCCAGCAGCGGGAGGCCCCCCTACGAGCAGTACTTC
CDR3aa: CASSGRPPYEQYF

d_gene: .
abundance: many
j_gene: TRBJ1-5
v_gene: TRBV6-5
CDR3nt: TGTGCCAGCAGTTACGACGGGAATCAGCCCCAGCATTTT
CDR3aa: CASSYDGNQPQHF

d_gene: .
abundance: many
j_gene: TRBJ2-2
v_gene: TRBV28
CDR3nt: TGTGCCAGCAGTTTAAGCGGCGCTCGGACCGGGGAGCTGTTTTTT
CDR3aa: CASSLSGARTGELFF

d_gene: TRBD2
abundance: many
j_gene: TRBJ2-1
v_gene: TRBV5-1
CDR3nt: TGCGCCAGCAGCCCTACGCAGCCGGGACTAGCGCGCCATGAGCAGTTCTTC
CDR3aa: CASSPTQPGLARHEQFF

d_gene: .
abundance: .
j_gene: TRBJ2-1
v_gene: TRBV4-1
CDR3nt: TGCGCCAGCAGCCAAGTTTCCAGCAGGAGCTCCTACAATGAGCAGTTCTTC
CDR3aa: CASSQVSSRSSYNEQFF

d_gene: TRBD2
abundance: many
j_gene: TRBJ2-1
v_gene: TRBV12-3/TRBV12-4
CDR3nt: TGTGCCAGCAGTGGGAGCCTAGCGGCAGCGAACAATGAGCAGTTCTTC
CDR3aa: CASSGSLAAANNEQFF

d_gene: .
abundance: many
j_gene: TRBJ2-7
v_gene: TRBV28
CDR3nt: TGTGCCAGCAGTTATGGAAGGGTAGAGTACTTC
CDR3aa: CASSYGRVEYF

d_gene: .
abundance: .
j_gene: TRBJ2-2
v_gene: TRBV28
CDR3nt: TGTGCCAGCAGTCAGGGGAGGGGGCTCCGACCCAACACCGGGGAGCTGTTTTTT
CDR3aa: CASSQGRGLRPNTGELFF

d_gene: .
abundance: .
j_gene: TRBJ1-2
v_gene: TRBV27
CDR3nt: TGTGCCAGCAGCCGGGCTTCGGATGTCTATGGCTACACCTTC
CDR3aa: CASSRASDVYGYTF

d_gene: .
abundance: many
j_gene: TRBJ2-5
v_gene: TRBV6-6
CDR3nt: TGTGCCAGCAGTTACTCGAGACTATCTCAAGAGACCCAGTACTTC
CDR3aa: CASSYSRLSQETQYF

d_gene: .
abundance: many
j_gene: TRBJ1-6
v_gene: TRBV4-2
CDR3nt: TGTGCCAGCAGCCAAGACTGGGGCGGCCATAATTCACCCCTCCACTTT
CDR3aa: CASSQDWGGHNSPLHF

d_gene: .
abundance: many
j_gene: TRBJ1-1
v_gene: TRBV27
CDR3nt: TGTGCCAGCACTCAACTTGGAAGGGCGACGACTGAAGCTTTCTTT
CDR3aa: CASTQLGRATTEAFF

d_gene: .
abundance: many
j_gene: TRBJ2-2
v_gene: TRBV4-1
CDR3nt: TGCGCCAGCAGCCAAGATGACAGGCGTGTTGCCGGGGAGCTGTTTTTT
CDR3aa: CASSQDDRRVAGELFF

d_gene: .
abundance: many
j_gene: TRBJ2-3
v_gene: TRBV3-1
CDR3nt: TGTGCCAGCAGCCAAGATCGGGCGCAGTATTTT
CDR3aa: CASSQDRAQYF

d_gene: TRBD1
abundance: few
j_gene: TRBJ1-3
v_gene: TRBV6-1
CDR3nt: TGTGCCAGCAGTGAAGCGCTCAGGGGGCTCGGAAACACCATATATTTT
CDR3aa: CASSEALRGLGNTIYF

d_gene: .
abundance: .
j_gene: TRBJ2-7
v_gene: TRBV6-4
CDR3nt: TGTGCCAGCAGTGCGAACCACCCTTGGGGTCGTACCTACGAGCAGTACTTC
CDR3aa: CASSANHPWGRTYEQYF

d_gene: TRBD2
abundance: few
j_gene: TRBJ2-1
v_gene: TRBV6-2/TRBV6-3
CDR3nt: TGTGCCAGCAGCCCCTGGTCTAGCGGGCCAGATTCCAATGAGCGGTTCTTC
CDR3aa: CASSPWSSGPDSNERFF

d_gene: .
abundance: many
j_gene: TRBJ1-2
v_gene: TRBV12-3/TRBV12-4
CDR3nt: TGTGCCAGCAGTTTGGAACAGGTCGGCGGCTACACCTTC
CDR3aa: CASSLEQVGGYTF

d_gene: TRBD1
abundance: few
j_gene: TRBJ1-1
v_gene: TRBV6-1
CDR3nt: TGTGCCAGCAGGACCGGGACAGGGGAGGATTCGGCTGAAGCTTTCTTT
CDR3aa: CASRTGTGEDSAEAFF